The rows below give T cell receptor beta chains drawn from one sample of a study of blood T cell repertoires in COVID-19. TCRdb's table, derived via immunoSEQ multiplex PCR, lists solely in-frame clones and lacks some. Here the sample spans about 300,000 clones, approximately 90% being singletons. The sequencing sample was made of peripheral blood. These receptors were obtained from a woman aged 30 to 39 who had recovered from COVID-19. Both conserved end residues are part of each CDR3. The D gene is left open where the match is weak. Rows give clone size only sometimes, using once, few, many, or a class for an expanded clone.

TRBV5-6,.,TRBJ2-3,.,TGTGCCAGCAGCTCCGGACTAAATAAAGATACGCAGTATTTT,CASSSGLNKDTQYF
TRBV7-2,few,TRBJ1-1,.,TGTGCCAGCAGCGCTACTCGGACAGCGAGTGAAGCTTTCTTT,CASSATRTASEAFF
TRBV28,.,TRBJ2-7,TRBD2,TGTGCCAGCAGTTCTAGCGGGATAAGCTCCTACGAGCAGTACTTC,CASSSSGISSYEQYF
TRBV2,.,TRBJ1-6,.,TGTGCCAGCAGCTTGTCGGGGGGAGGATCGCCCCTCCACTTT,CASSLSGGGSPLHF
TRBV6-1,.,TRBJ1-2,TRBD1,TGTGCCAGCACCGACAGGGAGTATGGCTACACCTTC,CASTDREYGYTF
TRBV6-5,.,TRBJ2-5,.,TGTGCCAGCACTACGACAGGGGAGGGGGAGACCCAGTACTTC,CASTTTGEGETQYF
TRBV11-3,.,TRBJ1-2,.,TGTGCCAGCAGCTTAGGGCCAGATGACTATGGCTACACCTTC,CASSLGPDDYGYTF
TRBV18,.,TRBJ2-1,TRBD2,TGTGCCAGCTCACGTAGCGGGGGGGCCAGTAATGAGCAGTTCTTC,CASSRSGGASNEQFF
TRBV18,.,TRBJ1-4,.,TGTGCCAGCTCACCACGCAGGGAAAATGAAAAACTGTTTTTT,CASSPRRENEKLFF
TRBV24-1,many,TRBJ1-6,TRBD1,TGTGCCACCAGTGACTTGGACAGGGGGCTCGTCCCCCTCCACTTT,CATSDLDRGLVPLHF
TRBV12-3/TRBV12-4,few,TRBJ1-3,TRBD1,TGTGCCAGCGGGGACAGCTCTGGAAACACCATATATTTT,CASGDSSGNTIYF
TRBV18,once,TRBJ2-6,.,TGTGCCAGCTCTGAGGGCAGCTCTGGGGCCAACGTCCTGACTTTC,CASSEGSSGANVLTF
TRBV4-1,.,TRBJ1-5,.,TGCGCCAGCAGCCCCGGGGGGAGCAATCAGCCCCAGCATTTT,CASSPGGSNQPQHF
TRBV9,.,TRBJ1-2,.,TGTGCCAGCAGCGTAGCGGCGGCAGGGAACTATGGCTACACCTTC,CASSVAAAGNYGYTF
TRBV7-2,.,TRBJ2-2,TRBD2,TGTGCCAGCAGCTTAGATGGTCGAGCGGGGGGGACCGGGGAGCTGTTTTTT,CASSLDGRAGGTGELFF
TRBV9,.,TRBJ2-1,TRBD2,TGTGCCAGCAGCGCCGTGGGGACTAGCGGGGGGGCCTCCGTCCCTTACAATGAGCAGTTCTTC,CASSAVGTSGGASVPYNEQFF
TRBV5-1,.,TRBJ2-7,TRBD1,TGCGCCAGCAGCCCCGTGGACAGGTTCCACGAGCAGTACTTC,CASSPVDRFHEQYF
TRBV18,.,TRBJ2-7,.,TGTGCCAGCTCAGAAGGGACTTACGAGCAGTACTTC,CASSEGTYEQYF
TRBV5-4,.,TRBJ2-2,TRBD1,TGTGCCAGCAGCGACCGCGCCGGGACAGGGGGATCCGGGGAGCTGTTTTTT,CASSDRAGTGGSGELFF
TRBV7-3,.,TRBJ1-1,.,TGTGCCAGCAGCTTAAGCGTGAACACTGAAGCTTTCTTT,CASSLSVNTEAFF
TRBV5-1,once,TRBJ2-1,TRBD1,TGCGCCAGCAGCTTCGGACAGGGGCTTTTTTTATATGAGCAGTTCTTC,CASSFGQGLFLYEQFF
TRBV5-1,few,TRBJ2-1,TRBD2,TGCGCCAGCAGCTTTTGGGAGGGCGACAATGAGCAGTTCTTC,CASSFWEGDNEQFF
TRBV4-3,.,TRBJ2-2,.,TGCGCCAGCAGCCAAGTTGCCACGGGCGGGGAGCTGTTTTTT,CASSQVATGGELFF
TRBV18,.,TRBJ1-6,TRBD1,TGTGCCAGCTCACCGGGGACAGGGGGGGATTCACCCCTCCACTTT,CASSPGTGGDSPLHF
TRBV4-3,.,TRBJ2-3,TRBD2,TGCGCCAGCAGCCAAGGGGACGGCGGGGGGAACGCAGATACGCAGTATTTT,CASSQGDGGGNADTQYF
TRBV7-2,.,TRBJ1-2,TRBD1,TGTGCCAGCAGCCCACGGGACAGGGGGCTAAGTGGCTACACCTTC,CASSPRDRGLSGYTF
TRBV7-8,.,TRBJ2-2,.,TGTGCCAGCAGCTTAGTCTTACGGTTCACCGGGGAGCTGTTTTTT,CASSLVLRFTGELFF
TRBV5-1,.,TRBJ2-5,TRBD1,TGCGCCAGCAGCTTATGGACAGGGGGCGCCCCATTGGAGACCCAGTACTTC,CASSLWTGGAPLETQYF